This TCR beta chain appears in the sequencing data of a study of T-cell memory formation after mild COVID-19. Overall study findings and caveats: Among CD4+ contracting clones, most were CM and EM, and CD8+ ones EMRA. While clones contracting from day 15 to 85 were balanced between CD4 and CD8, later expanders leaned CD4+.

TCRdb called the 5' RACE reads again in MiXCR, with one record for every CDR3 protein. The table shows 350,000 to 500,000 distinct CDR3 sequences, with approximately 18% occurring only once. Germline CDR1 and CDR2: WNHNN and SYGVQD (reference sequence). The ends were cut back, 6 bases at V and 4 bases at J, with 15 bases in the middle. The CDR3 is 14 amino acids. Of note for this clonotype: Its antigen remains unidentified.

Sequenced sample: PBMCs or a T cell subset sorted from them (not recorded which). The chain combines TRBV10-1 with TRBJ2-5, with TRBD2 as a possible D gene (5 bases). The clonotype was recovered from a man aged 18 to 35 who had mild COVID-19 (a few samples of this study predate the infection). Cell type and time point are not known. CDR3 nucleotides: TGCGCCAGCAGCCCCGACGGTGAGGGAGAGACCCAGTACTTC. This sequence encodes CASSPDGEGETQYF.